These 32 T cell receptor beta chains came from one sample sequenced in a study of radiation and T cells in renal cell carcinoma (dated by TCRdb to 2018 to 2020). Library creation used the immunoSEQ multiplex PCR assay. This immuneACCESS table, as held by TCRdb, lists in-frame sequences with V and J called but not all clones. Of the missing ones, under half trace to an unresolved V gene in checked studies; the others have no known cause. The sample yields 100,000 to 150,000 clones; roughly 80% were counted once. The leading ten clones occupy 3% of the sample. Sample time point, as interpreted from the label and publication: baseline pretreatment blood. Reading the label with the study, this specimen's treatment or condition is: 15 Gy SBRT to primary tumor, nephrectomy 4 weeks later. This sample comprised blood, obtained from a patient whose treatment included radiotherapy and nephrectomy. These receptors were taken from a woman in her sixties or seventies with renal cell carcinoma.

V and J are TRBV29-1 and TRBJ2-3; D may be TRBD1 or TRBD2 (5 bases each). Trimming cost V 4 bases and J 0 bases, with 8 bases left between them. Germline V lookup: CDR1 SQVTM, CDR2 ANQGSEA. This CDR3 is built from 13 residues. CDR3 nucleotide sequence: TGCAGCGTTGGTAGGGACAGCACAGATACGCAGTATTTT. Its protein product is CSVGRDSTDTQYF.

The chain recombines TRBV29-1 with TRBJ2-3; D is undetermined. From germline, CDR1 is SQVTM and CDR2 ANQGSEA. V lost 3 bases to trimming and J lost 4 bases, with 8 bases between them. The CDR3 covers 12 residues. In DNA form, the CDR3 reads TGCAGCGTTGAGGCGTGGGCAGATACGCAGTATTTT. It yields the protein CSVEAWADTQYF.

The rearrangement uses TRBV5-8 and TRBJ1-1; D is unresolved. The CDR3 is 17 amino acids. Per germline, CDR1 SGHTS and CDR2 YDEGEE. Trimming removed 4 bases from V and 0 bases from J, with 19 bases in between. The CDR3 sequence: CASSPSEGGSMNTEAFF. CDR3 nucleotide sequence: TGTGCCAGCAGCCCGTCGGAGGGAGGTTCCATGAACACTGAAGCTTTCTTT.

The rearrangement joins TRBV5-8 to TRBJ1-1, with a tentative D call TRBD1 (6 bases). There are 19 residues in the CDR3. Germline values: CDR1 SGHTS, CDR2 YDEGEE. V shed 4 bases and J shed 0 bases, with 25 bases lying between them. In DNA, the CDR3 is TGTGCCAGCAGCCAATTGTGGGGTGGGGGGCCAGGAATGAACACTGAAGCTTTCTTT. This codes for CASSQLWGGGPGMNTEAFF. The entire variable domain, with the rest obtained from reference TRBV5-8 and TRBJ1-1, is as follows: EAGVTQSPTHLIKTRGQQATLRCSPISGHTSVYWYQQALGLGLQFLLWYDEGEERNRGNFPPRFSGRQFPNYSSELNVNALELEDSALYLCASSQLWGGGPGMNTEAFFGQGTRLTVV.

For the CDR3, the DNA is TGTGCCAGCATAGACCGACGGAAAAGCACAGATACGCAGTATTTT. Protein product: CASIDRRKSTDTQYF. The V call is TRBV28, the J call TRBJ2-3; D is unclear. Per germline, CDR1 MDHEN and CDR2 SYDVKM. CDR3 length equals 15 residues. Trimming took off 7 bases at V and 0 bases at J, with 14 bases between the two ends.

This clone was picked up one time. The genes are TRBV28 and TRBJ2-2; perhaps TRBD1 as D (6 bases). The CDR3 contains 16 residues. Germline-derived CDR1 and CDR2 are MDHEN and SYDVKM. Trimming left V 4 bases short and J 5 bases short, with 17 bases between. The CDR3 sequence is CASSYSSRGGTGELFF. In nucleotides, the CDR3 is TGTGCCAGCAGTTACTCCTCCCGAGGGGGAACCGGGGAGCTGTTTTTT.

This clone was counted ten times or more. The V and J genes are TRBV4-1 and TRBJ1-1; 9 bases map to TRBD1. Germline CDR1 reads MGHRA; CDR2 reads YSYEKL. J was trimmed by 3 bases and V by 6 bases; bases with no gene match: 14. This CDR3 spans 17 amino acids. CDR3 in DNA: TGCGCCAGCAGTCAGCAAACAGGGGGCGCCTGGGACACTGAAGCTTTCTTT. Amino acid sequence: CASSQQTGGAWDTEAFF.

The chain carries TRBV10-1 and TRBJ2-1; D is unclear. This CDR3 region has 12 residues. The V end lost 3 bases, the J end lost 12 bases, and 12 bases lay between the germline ends. Germline CDR1 and CDR2: WNHNN and SYGVQD (reference sequence). CDR3: CASSEGSLGQFF. The CDR3 DNA reads TGCGCCAGCAGTGAAGGGTCACTCGGGCAGTTCTTC.

The chain is built from TRBV5-1 and TRBJ1-1; tentative D call: TRBD1 (5 bases). From germline, CDR1 is SGHRS and CDR2 YFSETQ. V lost 0 bases, J lost 3 bases, and 12 bases lay in between. This CDR3 contains 15 residues. Here the CDR3 reads CASSLARAGDTEAFF. CDR3 bases: TGCGCCAGCAGCTTGGCCAGGGCGGGGGACACTGAAGCTTTCTTT. Filled out from reference TRBV5-1 and TRBJ1-1, the complete variable domain reads KAGVTQTPRYLIKTRGQQVTLSCSPISGHRSVSWYQQTPGQGLQFLFEYFSETQRNKGNFPGRFSGRQFSNSRSEMNVSTLELGDSALYLCASSLARAGDTEAFFGQGTRLTVV.

The J gene is TRBJ2-5, the V gene TRBV7-9; D is unclear. The CDR3 is made up of 13 amino acids. The germline CDR1 and CDR2 sequences are SEHNR and FQNEAQ (reference sequence). The ends were cut back, 3 bases at V and 1 base at J, with 6 bases in the middle. In DNA form, the CDR3 reads TGTGCCAGCAGCTTCGACACCCAAGAGACCCAGTACTTC. It encodes CASSFDTQETQYF.

The DNA of the CDR3 is TGCGCCAGCAGCGGTACTAGCGGGGGGACAGATACGCAGTATTTT. It specifies CASSGTSGGTDTQYF. The chain has TRBV5-1 and TRBJ2-3; 12 nucleotides agree with TRBD2. This CDR3 has 15 amino acids. The V segment lost 4 bases and the J segment 3 bases; nucleotides outside the gene matches: 3. Germline values: CDR1 SGHRS, CDR2 YFSETQ.

The chain employs TRBV6-1 and TRBJ2-1; 8 bases align to TRBD2. Unmatched junction bases numbered 2, after V lost 1 base and J lost 0 bases. This CDR3 comprises 16 residues. The germline gives CDR1 MNHNS, CDR2 SASEGT. CDR3 nucleotides: TGTGCCAGCAGTGAAGAAGGGACTAGCTCCTACAATGAGCAGTTCTTC. Its translation: CASSEEGTSSYNEQFF.

The table lists this clone with a few counts. CDR3 residues: CAITGIYTGELFF. The CDR3 region has the DNA TGTGCCATCACGGGCATCTACACCGGGGAGCTGTTTTTT. The rearrangement joins TRBV10-3 to TRBJ2-2, with D uncertain. V shed 7 bases and J shed 3 bases, with 9 bases lying between them. Germline V gives CDR1 ENHRY, CDR2 SYGVKD. This CDR3 is built from 13 residues.

The CDR3 loop reads CASSAGLSRWYF. CDR3 nucleotides: TGTGCCAGCAGCGCAGGACTGTCGCGTTGGTACTTC. The chain recombines TRBV11-2 with TRBJ2-7; weak D call: TRBD2 (5 bases). CDR1 and CDR2 (germline): SGHAT, FQNNGV. The CDR3 is 12 residues long. V was shortened by 5 bases and J by 12 bases, with 17 bases between the two germline ends.

The chain couples TRBV6-6 to TRBJ1-2, with a weak D call TRBD1 (6 bases). Trimming stripped 6 bases from V and 11 bases from J, with 19 bases between. The length of the CDR3 is 13 residues. The V gene's germline CDR1 is MNHNY and CDR2 SVGAGI (reference sequence). The CDR3 DNA reads as TGTGCCAGCAGCCAACTGGGGGCGGGGGAGTACACCTTC. Amino acids: CASSQLGAGEYTF.

This clone was detected only once. The chain combines TRBV6-1 with TRBJ1-4; D possibly corresponds to TRBD1 (6 bases). This CDR3 comprises 14 residues. CDR1 and CDR2 (germline): MNHNS, SASEGT. V was shortened by 8 bases and J by 3 bases, with 13 bases between the two germline ends. CDR3 in amino acids: CASHNQGPNEKLFF. CDR3 in DNA: TGTGCCAGCCATAATCAGGGGCCTAATGAAAAACTGTTTTTT.

The V call is TRBV7-2, the J call TRBJ2-1, with a possible D match to TRBD2 (8 bases). V lost 4 bases to trimming and J lost 2 bases, with 18 bases between them. The V gene's germline CDR1 is SGHTA and CDR2 FQGNSA. The CDR3 spans 17 residues. This CDR3 is CASSSGGHRGTYNEQFF. In nucleotides, the CDR3 is TGTGCCAGCAGCTCGGGGGGGCACAGGGGTACCTACAATGAGCAGTTCTTC.

This clone was recorded only once. The chain has TRBV7-9 and TRBJ1-4; no clear D gene. CDR3 size: 15 residues. V lost 4 bases and J lost 3, with 12 bases in between. Germline CDR1 and CDR2: SEHNR and FQNEAQ (reference sequence). Here the CDR3 reads CASSSGVGANEKLFF. DNA of the CDR3: TGTGCCAGCAGCTCAGGAGTCGGGGCTAATGAAAAACTGTTTTTT.

The CDR3 is CASSLAGRQGGGPNYGYTF. CDR3 DNA sequence: TGTGCCAGCAGCTTGGCCGGGCGACAGGGGGGAGGACCGAACTATGGCTACACCTTC. The chain joins TRBV5-4 to TRBJ1-2, with 9 bases fitting TRBD1. This CDR3 comprises 19 residues. After removal of 0 bases from V and 2 bases from J, the junction contained 14 bases not matched to a gene. Germline V gene sequence: CDR1 SGHNT, CDR2 YYREEE (reference sequence).

This chain links TRBV7-9 with TRBJ1-2; D is possibly TRBD1 (6 bases). The CDR3 sequence is 11 residues long. Per the germline V gene, CDR1 is SEHNR and CDR2 is FQNEAQ (reference sequence). V dropped 3 bases and J dropped 12 bases, with 11 bases sitting between them. CDR3 amino acids: CASSFGGPDTF. The CDR3 DNA sequence: TGTGCCAGCAGCTTCGGGGGGCCGGACACCTTC.

This clone turned up a few times. The sample contains more than one DNA sequence encoding this CDR3. The rearrangement uses TRBV9 and TRBJ2-7; possible D gene TRBD2, 5 bases. The CDR3 contains 14 residues. Trimming left V 0 bases short and J 0 bases short, with 7 bases between. CDR1 is SGDLS, CDR2 YYNGEE, per germline. As DNA, the CDR3 is TGTGCCAGCAGCGTAGGCGGGTTCTCCTACGAGCAGTACTTC. Translating gives CASSVGGFSYEQYF.

V is TRBV28 and J is TRBJ1-5; perhaps TRBD1 as D (6 bases). V dropped 7 bases and J dropped 6 bases, with 13 bases sitting between them. The CDR3 has 13 amino acids. CDR1 MDHEN and CDR2 SYDVKM come from the germline V gene. CDR3 DNA sequence: TGTGCCAGCACCCTCAGGGGAAGTCAGCCCCAGCATTTT. Protein product: CASTLRGSQPQHF.

V gene TRBV29-1 combines with J gene TRBJ1-2; 11 bases agree with TRBD1. The junction had 4 bases not matched to a gene; V was cut back by 6 bases and J by 4 bases. There are 13 residues in the CDR3. CDR1 is SQVTM and CDR2 is ANQGSEA in the germline V gene. This CDR3 reads CSVRTGGTYGYTF. As DNA, the CDR3 is TGCAGCGTACGGACAGGGGGCACCTATGGCTACACCTTC. Full variable domain (rest looked up from reference TRBV29-1 and TRBJ1-2): SAVISQKPSRDICQRGTSLTIQCQVDSQVTMMFWYRQQPGQSLTLIATANQGSEATYESGFVIDKFPISRPNLTFSTLTVSNMSPEDSSIYLCSVRTGGTYGYTFGSGTRLTVV.

This clone came up a few times. This rearrangement joins TRBV2 to TRBJ1-1, with 10 bases aligning to TRBD1. CDR1 SNHLY and CDR2 FYNNEI come from the germline V gene. The CDR3 runs to 15 residues. V gave up 6 bases and J gave up 8 bases; unmatched junction bases: 12. Here the CDR3 DNA reads TGTGCCAGCAGCGGTTTAAGACAGGGGGCGACGGAAGCTTTCTTT. Amino acid sequence: CASSGLRQGATEAFF.

CDR3 nucleotides: TGTGCCAGCAGCCTGAATACAGGGGGTGGAAGCACAGATACGCAGTATTTT. This translates into CASSLNTGGGSTDTQYF. J is TRBJ2-3 and V is TRBV5-6; TRBD1 agrees at 8 bases. The length of the CDR3 is 17 residues. The germline gives CDR1 SGHDT, CDR2 YYEEEE. J lost 0 bases, V lost 4 bases, and 10 bases had no gene match.

The CDR3 DNA reads TGTGCCAGCAGCTTGTCAGGGGGGAATCAGCCCCAGCATTTT. Translated: CASSLSGGNQPQHF. The genes are TRBV5-6 and TRBJ1-5; 7 bases are a match to TRBD1. V shed 1 base and J 4 bases; nucleotides not matched to a gene: 2. The CDR3 contains 14 residues. CDR1 is SGHDT, CDR2 YYEEEE, per germline.

The J gene is TRBJ2-7, the V gene TRBV5-1, with D unresolved. From germline, CDR1 is SGHRS and CDR2 YFSETQ. Trimming took 0 bases from V and 6 from J, leaving 16 bases between them. The CDR3 length is 15 residues. In DNA form, the CDR3 reads TGCGCCAGCAGCTTGGACCCAATCAAGTCAGCCGAGCAGTACTTC. Amino acids: CASSLDPIKSAEQYF.

The chain links TRBV6-5 to TRBJ2-7; 9 bases agree with TRBD1. Germline CDR1 reads MNHEY; CDR2 reads SVGAGI. CDR3 length equals 16 residues. J was trimmed by 4 bases and V by 4 bases; bases with no gene match: 11. The CDR3 region is CASSSQRGTGSYEQYF. DNA for the CDR3: TGTGCCAGCAGTTCCCAGAGGGGGACAGGGTCTTACGAGCAGTACTTC.

J is TRBJ1-1 and V is TRBV4-2, with D perhaps matching TRBD1 (5 bases). V lost 4 bases to trimming and J lost 1 base, with 7 bases between them. The CDR3 spans 13 residues. CDR1 and CDR2 from the germline V gene are LGHNA and YNFKEQ. The chain's CDR3 is CASSPQGNTEAFF. For the CDR3, the DNA is TGTGCCAGCAGCCCGCAGGGGAACACTGAAGCTTTCTTT.

This chain links TRBV4-2 with TRBJ2-3; 7 nucleotides line up with TRBD2. Trimming cost V 0 bases and J 3 bases; bases outside gene matches: 6. The germline CDR1 and CDR2 sequences are LGHNA and YNFKEQ. This CDR3 spans 16 amino acids. The CDR3 here is CASSQDPGGLTDTQYF. For the CDR3, the DNA is TGTGCCAGCAGCCAAGACCCGGGGGGACTTACAGATACGCAGTATTTT.

The chain employs TRBV9 and TRBJ1-4; D gene uncertain. Germline loops: CDR1 SGDLS, CDR2 YYNGEE. The CDR3 has 14 residues. V lost 0 bases, J lost 7 bases, and 10 bases lay in between. DNA for the CDR3: TGTGCCAGCAGCGTAGACGGGTTTCCTGAAAAACTGTTTTTT. It specifies CASSVDGFPEKLFF.

The chain recombines TRBV4-1 with TRBJ1-2; 8 nucleotides line up with TRBD1. From germline, CDR1 is MGHRA and CDR2 YSYEKL. CDR3 length: 17 residues. Unmatched junction bases numbered 18, after V lost 5 bases and J lost 7 bases. The CDR3 DNA follows: TGCGCCAGCAGCTATACCGGGACAGGAGACGTACTAGGTGGCTACACCTTC. Its translation is CASSYTGTGDVLGGYTF.